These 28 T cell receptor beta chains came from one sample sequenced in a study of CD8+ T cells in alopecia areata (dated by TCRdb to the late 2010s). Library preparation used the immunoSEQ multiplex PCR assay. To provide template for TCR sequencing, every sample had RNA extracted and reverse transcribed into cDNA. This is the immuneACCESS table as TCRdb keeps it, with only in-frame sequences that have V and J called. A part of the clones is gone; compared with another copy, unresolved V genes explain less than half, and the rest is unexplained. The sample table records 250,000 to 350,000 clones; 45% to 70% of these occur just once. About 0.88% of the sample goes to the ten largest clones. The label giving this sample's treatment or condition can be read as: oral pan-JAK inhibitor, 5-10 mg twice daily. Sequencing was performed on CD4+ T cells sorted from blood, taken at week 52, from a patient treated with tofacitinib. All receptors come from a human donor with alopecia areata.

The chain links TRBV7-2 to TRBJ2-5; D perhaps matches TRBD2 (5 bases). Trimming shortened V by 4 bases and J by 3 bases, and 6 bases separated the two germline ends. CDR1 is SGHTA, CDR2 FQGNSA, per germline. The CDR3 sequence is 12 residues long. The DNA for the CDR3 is TGTGCCAGCAGCTACGGGAAAGAGACCCAGTACTTC. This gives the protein CASSYGKETQYF. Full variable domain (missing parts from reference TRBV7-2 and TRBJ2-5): GAGVSQSPSNKVTEKGKDVELRCDPISGHTALYWYRQSLGQGLEFLIYFQGNSAPDKSGLPSDRFSAERTGGSVSTLTIQRTQQEDSAVYLCASSYGKETQYFGPGTRLLVL.

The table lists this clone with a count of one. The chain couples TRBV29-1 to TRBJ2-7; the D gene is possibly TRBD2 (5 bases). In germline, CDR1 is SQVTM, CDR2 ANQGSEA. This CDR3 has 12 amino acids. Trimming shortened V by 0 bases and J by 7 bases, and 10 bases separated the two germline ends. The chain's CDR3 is CSVEEGVQEQYF. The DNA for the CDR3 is TGCAGCGTTGAAGAGGGAGTTCAGGAGCAGTACTTC.

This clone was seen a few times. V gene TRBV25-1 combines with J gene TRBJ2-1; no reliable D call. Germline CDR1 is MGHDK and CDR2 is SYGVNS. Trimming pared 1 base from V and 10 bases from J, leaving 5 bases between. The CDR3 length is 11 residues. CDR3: CASSELKEQFF. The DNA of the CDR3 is TGTGCCAGCAGTGAATTGAAGGAGCAGTTCTTC.

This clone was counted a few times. The CDR3 is CAISESIQGTEAFF. Written as DNA, the CDR3 is TGTGCCATCAGTGAGTCGATCCAGGGGACTGAAGCTTTCTTT. The rearrangement links TRBV10-3 to TRBJ1-1; a weak D match, TRBD1 (6 bases). The CDR3 has 14 residues. Germline V gene sequence: CDR1 ENHRY, CDR2 SYGVKD. Trimming stripped 0 bases from V and 5 bases from J, with 10 bases between.

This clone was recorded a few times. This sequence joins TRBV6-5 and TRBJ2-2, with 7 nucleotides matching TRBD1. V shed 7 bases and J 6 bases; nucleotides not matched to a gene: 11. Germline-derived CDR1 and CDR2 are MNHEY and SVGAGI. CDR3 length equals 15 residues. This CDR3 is CASTATTGIAGELFF. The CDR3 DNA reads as TGTGCCAGCACTGCTACGACAGGGATCGCCGGGGAGCTGTTTTTT.

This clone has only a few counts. The CDR3 loop reads CASSADRAGQPQHF. In DNA form, the CDR3 reads TGTGCCAGCAGCGCCGACAGGGCGGGTCAGCCCCAGCATTTT. The chain links TRBV7-9 to TRBJ1-5; 7 nucleotides align to TRBD1. The CDR3 runs 14 residues. Trimming removed 5 bases from V and 6 bases from J; junction bases left unmatched: 7. Per the germline V gene, CDR1 is SEHNR and CDR2 is FQNEAQ (reference sequence).

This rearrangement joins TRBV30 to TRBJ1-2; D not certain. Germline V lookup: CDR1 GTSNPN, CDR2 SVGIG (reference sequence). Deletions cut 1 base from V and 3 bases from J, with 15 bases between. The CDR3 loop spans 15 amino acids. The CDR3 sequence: CAWSARWGYDYGYTF. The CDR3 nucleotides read TGTGCCTGGAGTGCACGATGGGGATATGACTATGGCTACACCTTC. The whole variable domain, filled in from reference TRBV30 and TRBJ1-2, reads SQTIHQWPATLVQPVGSPLSLECTVEGTSNPNLYWYRQAAGRGLQLLFYSVGIGQISSEVPQNLSASRPQDRQFILSSKKLLLSDSGFYLCAWSARWGYDYGYTFGSGTRLTVV.

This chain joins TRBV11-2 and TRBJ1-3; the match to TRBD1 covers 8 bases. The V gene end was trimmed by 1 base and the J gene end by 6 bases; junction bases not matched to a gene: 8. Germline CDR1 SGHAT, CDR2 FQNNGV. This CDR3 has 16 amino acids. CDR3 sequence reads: CASSLAPTGVLNTIYF. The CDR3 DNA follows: TGTGCCAGCAGCTTAGCCCCGACAGGGGTCCTAAACACCATATATTTT.

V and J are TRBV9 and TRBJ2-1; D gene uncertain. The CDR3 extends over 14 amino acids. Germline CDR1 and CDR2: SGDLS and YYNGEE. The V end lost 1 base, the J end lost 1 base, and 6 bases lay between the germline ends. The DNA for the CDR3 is TGTGCCAGCAGCGTAACACCTTCCTACAATGAGCAGTTCTTC. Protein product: CASSVTPSYNEQFF.

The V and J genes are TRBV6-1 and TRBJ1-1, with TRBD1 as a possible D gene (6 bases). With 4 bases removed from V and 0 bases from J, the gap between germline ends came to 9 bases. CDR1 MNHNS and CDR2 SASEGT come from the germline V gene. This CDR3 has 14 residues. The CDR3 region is CASSGQVVNTEAFF. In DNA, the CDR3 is TGTGCCAGCAGTGGACAGGTGGTGAACACTGAAGCTTTCTTT.

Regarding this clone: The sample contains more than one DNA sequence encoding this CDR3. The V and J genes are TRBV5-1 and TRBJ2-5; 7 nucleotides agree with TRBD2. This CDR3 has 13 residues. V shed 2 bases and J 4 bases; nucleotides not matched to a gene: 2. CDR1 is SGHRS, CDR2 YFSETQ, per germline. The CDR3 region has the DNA TGCGCCAGCAGCTTTGGCGGGGGAGAGACCCAGTACTTC. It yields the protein CASSFGGGETQYF.

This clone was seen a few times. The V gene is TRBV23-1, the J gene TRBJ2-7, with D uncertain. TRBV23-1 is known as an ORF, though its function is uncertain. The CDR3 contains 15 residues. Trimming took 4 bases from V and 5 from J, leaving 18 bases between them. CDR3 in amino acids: CASSPWNPLLDEQYF. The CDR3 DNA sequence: TGCGCCAGCAGTCCATGGAACCCCCTCCTAGACGAGCAGTACTTC.

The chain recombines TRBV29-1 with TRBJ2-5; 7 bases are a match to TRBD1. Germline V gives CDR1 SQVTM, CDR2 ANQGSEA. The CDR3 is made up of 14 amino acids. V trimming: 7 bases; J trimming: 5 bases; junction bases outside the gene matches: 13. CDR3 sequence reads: CSATGTAILETQYF. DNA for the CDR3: TGCAGCGCAACCGGGACAGCCATATTGGAGACCCAGTACTTC.

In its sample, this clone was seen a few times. The CDR3 reads CASRLAGVSYNEQFF. The CDR3 bases are TGTGCCAGCAGGCTAGCGGGGGTATCCTACAATGAGCAGTTCTTC. The gene calls are TRBV6-5 and TRBJ2-1; 10 bases line up with TRBD2. The length of the CDR3 is 15 residues. J lost 1 base, V lost 6 bases, and 3 bases had no gene match. Per the germline V gene, CDR1 is MNHEY and CDR2 is SVGAGI.

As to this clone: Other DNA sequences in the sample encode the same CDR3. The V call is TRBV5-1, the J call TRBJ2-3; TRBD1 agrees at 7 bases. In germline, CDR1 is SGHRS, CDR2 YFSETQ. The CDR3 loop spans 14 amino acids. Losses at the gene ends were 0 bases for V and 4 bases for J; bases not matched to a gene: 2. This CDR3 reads CASSLATGADTQYF. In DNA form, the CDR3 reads TGCGCCAGCAGCTTGGCTACAGGGGCAGATACGCAGTATTTT.

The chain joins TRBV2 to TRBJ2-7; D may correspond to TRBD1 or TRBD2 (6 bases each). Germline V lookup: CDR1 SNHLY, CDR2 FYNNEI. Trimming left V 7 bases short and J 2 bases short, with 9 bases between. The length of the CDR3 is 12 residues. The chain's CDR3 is CASTGAAYEQYF. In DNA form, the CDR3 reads TGTGCCAGCACGGGGGCAGCCTACGAGCAGTACTTC. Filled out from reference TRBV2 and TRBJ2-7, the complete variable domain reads EPEVTQTPSHQVTQMGQEVILRCVPISNHLYFYWYRQILGQKVEFLVSFYNNEISEKSEIFDDQFSVERPDGSNFTLKIRSTKLEDSAMYFCASTGAAYEQYFGPGTRLTVT.

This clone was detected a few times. CDR3 coding DNA: TGTGCCAGCAGCGCCGGGACTAGCGGGGTCGGGGAGACCCAGTACTTC. Protein: CASSAGTSGVGETQYF. The V and J genes are TRBV7-8 and TRBJ2-5; 13 bases align to TRBD2. With V trimmed by 5 bases and J by 5 bases, 8 bases remained unmatched. CDR3 length: 16 amino acids. Germline values: CDR1 SGHVS, CDR2 FQNEAQ.

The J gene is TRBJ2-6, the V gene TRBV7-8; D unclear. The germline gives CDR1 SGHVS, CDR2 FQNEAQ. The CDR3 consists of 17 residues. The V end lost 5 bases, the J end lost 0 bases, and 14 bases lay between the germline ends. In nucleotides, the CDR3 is TGTGCCAGCAGCCCTTACGGCTGGAACTCTGGGGCCAACGTCCTGACTTTC. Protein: CASSPYGWNSGANVLTF.

The CDR3 protein is CASSYVHLGANVLTF. The CDR3 DNA reads TGTGCCAGCAGTTACGTCCATCTTGGGGCCAACGTCCTGACTTTC. The chain has TRBV6-5 and TRBJ2-6; D unresolved. Trimming cost V 2 bases and J 3 bases, with 8 bases left between them. Germline V lookup: CDR1 MNHEY, CDR2 SVGAGI. CDR3 length equals 15 residues.

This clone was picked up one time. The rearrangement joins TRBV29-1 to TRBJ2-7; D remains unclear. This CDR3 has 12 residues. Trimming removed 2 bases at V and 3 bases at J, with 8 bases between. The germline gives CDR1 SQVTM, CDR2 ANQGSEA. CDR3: CSVEMAGYEQYF. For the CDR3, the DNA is TGCAGCGTTGAAATGGCTGGCTACGAGCAGTACTTC.

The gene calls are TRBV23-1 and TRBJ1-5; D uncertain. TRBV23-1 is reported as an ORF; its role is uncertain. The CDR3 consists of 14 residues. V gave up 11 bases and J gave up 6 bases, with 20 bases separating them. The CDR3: CAHKGRARVQPQHF. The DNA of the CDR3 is TGCGCCCACAAAGGAAGGGCGAGGGTTCAGCCCCAGCATTTT.

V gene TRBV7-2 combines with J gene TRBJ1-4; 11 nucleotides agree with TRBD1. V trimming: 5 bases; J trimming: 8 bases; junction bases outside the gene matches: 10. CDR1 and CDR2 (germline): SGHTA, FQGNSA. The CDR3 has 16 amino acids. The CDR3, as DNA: TGTGCCAGCAGCCCCTCCCTGGACAGGGGGCAGGAAAAACTGTTTTTT. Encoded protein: CASSPSLDRGQEKLFF.

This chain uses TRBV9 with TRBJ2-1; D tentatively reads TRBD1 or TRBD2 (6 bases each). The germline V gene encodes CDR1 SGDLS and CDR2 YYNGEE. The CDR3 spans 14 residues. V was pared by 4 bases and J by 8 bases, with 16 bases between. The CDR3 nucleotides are TGTGCCAGCAGCCTAGGGGGGCTCTTGGATGAGCAGTTCTTC. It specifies CASSLGGLLDEQFF.

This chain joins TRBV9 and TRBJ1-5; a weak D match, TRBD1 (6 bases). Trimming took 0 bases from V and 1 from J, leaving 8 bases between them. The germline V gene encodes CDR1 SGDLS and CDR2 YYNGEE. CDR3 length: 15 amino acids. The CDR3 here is CASSVGDRSNQPQHF. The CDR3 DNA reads TGTGCCAGCAGCGTAGGAGACAGGAGCAATCAGCCCCAGCATTTT.

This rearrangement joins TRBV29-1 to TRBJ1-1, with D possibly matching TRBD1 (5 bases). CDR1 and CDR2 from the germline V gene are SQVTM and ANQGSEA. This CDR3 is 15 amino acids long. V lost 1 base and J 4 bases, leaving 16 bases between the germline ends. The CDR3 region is CSVEVRQIETTEAFF. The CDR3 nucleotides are TGCAGCGTTGAAGTGCGACAGATTGAGACCACTGAAGCTTTCTTT.

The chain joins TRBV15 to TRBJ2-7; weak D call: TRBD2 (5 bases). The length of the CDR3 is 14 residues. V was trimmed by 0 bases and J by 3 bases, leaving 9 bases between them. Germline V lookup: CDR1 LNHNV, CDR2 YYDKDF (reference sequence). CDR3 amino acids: CATSRDNGVYEQYF. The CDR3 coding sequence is TGTGCCACCAGCAGAGATAACGGGGTCTACGAGCAGTACTTC.

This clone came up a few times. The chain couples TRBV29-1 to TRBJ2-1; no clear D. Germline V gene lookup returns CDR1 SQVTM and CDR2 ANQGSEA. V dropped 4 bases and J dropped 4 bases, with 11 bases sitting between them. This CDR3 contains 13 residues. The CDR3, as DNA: TGCAGCGTTGCGAGTCAGTCGTACAATGAGCAGTTCTTC. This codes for CSVASQSYNEQFF.

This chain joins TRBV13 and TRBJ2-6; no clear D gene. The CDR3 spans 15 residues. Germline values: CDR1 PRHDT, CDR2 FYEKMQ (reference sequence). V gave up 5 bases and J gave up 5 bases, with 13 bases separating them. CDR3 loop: CASSLKTPRANVLTF. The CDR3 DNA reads TGTGCCAGCAGCCTCAAGACCCCTCGGGCCAACGTCCTGACTTTC.